The source of this T cell receptor beta chain is a study of T cell repertoires in cytomegalovirus infection. Trimming took off 8 bases at V and 4 bases at J, with 11 bases between the two ends. Germline-derived CDR1 and CDR2 are MNHEY and SVGAGI. The CDR3 consists of 12 residues. To note about this clonotype: No antigen is known for it.

Each CDR3 protein gets one entry after TCRdb re-called the reads with MiXCR. Among about 920,000 distinct CDR3 sequences listed, 30% to 40% were seen once. The chain joins TRBV6-5 to TRBJ1-2, with D unclear. The source of this sequence is a human donor in good health (CMV status not recorded). Some clones in this sample may be carry-over from other donors' samples. The sequences come from cultured CD8+ T cells from PBMCs, collected from culture after CMV antigen stimulation. CDR3 region: CASGLSPYGYTF. CDR3 nucleotides: TGTGCCAGCGGTCTCAGTCCCTATGGCTACACCTTC.